Each of the 2 T cell receptor beta chains below was sequenced from the same sample in a study of blood T cell repertoires in COVID-19. Produced via immunoSEQ multiplex PCR; TCRdb's table is partial and in-frame only. The sample lists 270,000 or so clones, roughly nine tenths occurring once. Input material: peripheral blood. The receptors originated from a man aged 35 to 55 with active or convalescent COVID-19.

The CDR3 protein is CASSPDIGQPANYGYTF. CDR3 coding DNA: TGTGCCAGCTCACCGGATATCGGACAGCCAGCTAACTATGGCTACACCTTC. This chain links TRBV18 with TRBJ1-2, with a possible D match to TRBD1 (6 bases). The CDR3 contains 17 residues. CDR1 is KGHSH and CDR2 is LQKENI in the germline V gene. V lost 3 bases and J 0 bases, leaving 17 bases between the germline ends.

The chain couples TRBV6-5 to TRBJ2-2, with D perhaps matching TRBD2 (6 bases). The ends were cut back, 5 bases at V and 3 bases at J, with 13 bases in the middle. CDR1 and CDR2 (germline): MNHEY, SVGAGI. The CDR3 contains 15 residues. The CDR3 coding sequence is TGTGCCAGCAGTACCGGGAGCGGGTACACCGGGGAGCTGTTTTTT. Translating gives CASSTGSGYTGELFF.